This TCR beta chain is from a study of shared clonotypes between healthy human individuals. Method: immunoSEQ multiplex PCR; TCRdb's copy keeps in-frame clones and lacks some. Here the sample spans some 500,000 clones, roughly 85% being singletons. Per the germline V gene, CDR1 is SGHNT and CDR2 is YYREEE (reference sequence). The CDR3 is made up of 11 amino acids. V lost 5 bases to trimming and J lost 2 bases, with 4 bases between them. Concerning this clone: At the DNA level, this CDR3 is encoded by other sequences in the same sample as well.

The specimen sequenced was PBMCs. The chain employs TRBV5-4 and TRBJ2-5; no clear D gene. This sequence was found in a woman in her thirties or forties in good health. Some clones in this sample may be carry-over from other donors' samples. The CDR3 DNA reads TGTGCCAGCAGTTCTCAAGAGACCCAGTACTTC. This codes for CASSSQETQYF.